The source of this T cell receptor (beta chain) is a study of glioma-infiltrating T cells. TCR alpha and beta CDR3 regions were amplified from RNA using iRepertoire nested multiplex PCR. Tissue mRNA or PBMC total RNA, 100-400 ng, went into one-step reverse transcription and amplification. From the multiplex PCR reads, TCRdb called clonotypes with MiXCR, one entry per CDR3 protein. The profile covers roughly 200,000 distinct CDR3 sequences, with over 25% appearing a single time and around 21% taken by the ten largest. A few counts support this clonotype. Its specificity is unknown. The CDR3 contains 14 residues. V was cut by 3 bases and J by 10 bases, with 16 bases left in between. Germline V gene data show CDR1 as ENHRY and CDR2 as SYGVKD. Study observations and caveats: Tissue and blood shared very few CDR3 sequences. Tissue-blood divergence was below expectation in non-neoplastic patients, above in gliomas.

This receptor was identified in a human donor with low-grade glioma or glioblastoma, undergoing nonglioma brain surgery, or in good health (not recorded which). Sequencing used glioma tissue, nonneoplastic brain tissue, or PBMCs (not recorded which). The chain links TRBV10-3 to TRBJ2-1; either TRBD1 or TRBD2 may supply D (5 bases each). The CDR3 DNA follows: TGTGCCATCAGTGAAGGGACCCGCGGAGACGAGCAGTTCTTC. This encodes CAISEGTRGDEQFF.